The sample holds a few counts of the clone carrying this T cell receptor beta chain. Its target is unknown. The sample originates from a study of cytomegalovirus exposure and HLA in healthy donors. Across the whole study: Some 85 million unique TCRs from HLA-typed donors were held in an early data release. Findings of the study overall: One cluster of highly shared sequence variants probably arose as a sequencing artifact. The authors later found TCR association rates varying by HLA locus, with DRB1 most and HLA-C fewest.

Both 60 Vbeta primers and 13 Jbeta primers went into the PCR. Measured with immunoSEQ multiplex PCR; TCRdb has only the in-frame clones, and not every one. Of some 130,000 clones detected, 75% to 85% appear once; the ten largest clones hold approximately 2.8%. Trimming stripped 6 bases from V and 2 bases from J, with 11 bases between. The length of the CDR3 is 14 residues. CDR1 and CDR2 from the germline V gene are SNHLY and FYNNEI. The gene calls are TRBV2 and TRBJ1-3; TRBD1 is a possible D gene (5 bases). The sequenced sample was PBMCs. The sequence came from a female donor in good health and CMV-seronegative. The CDR3 nucleotides read TGTGCCAGCAGATGGGAGGGGACTGGAAACACCATATATTTT. It codes for CASRWEGTGNTIYF.